These 11 T cell receptor beta chains came from one sample sequenced in a study of shared clonotypes between healthy human individuals (dated by TCRdb to between 2020 and 2021). Receptors were amplified or captured by the immunoSEQ multiplex PCR assay. Not all clones reach the TCRdb copy of this immuneACCESS table, which keeps in-frame sequences only. Checked studies attribute under half of the gap to unresolved V genes and leave the rest unexplained. Within this sample are approximately 980,000 clones, with around three quarters of them counted one time only. Of the sample, over 1.3% is held by the ten largest clones. Sequencing was done on a sample of memory CD4+ T cells sorted from blood. The intended sense of this specimen's cell subset or site label: CD45RA-negative fraction. These receptors were obtained from a man between 18 and 29 years old in good health.

In this sample, this clone turned up a few times. CDR3 sequence reads: CASSIPRTAGHSPLHF. The CDR3 coding sequence is TGTGCCAGTAGTATACCTCGGACAGCTGGTCATTCACCCCTCCACTTT. J is TRBJ1-6 and V is TRBV19, with D tentatively TRBD1 (6 bases). CDR1 is LNHDA, CDR2 SQIVND, per germline (reference sequence). V lost 2 bases and J 8 bases, leaving 16 bases between the germline ends. CDR3 size: 16 residues.

The J gene is TRBJ2-7, the V gene TRBV28; TRBD1 agrees at 7 bases. Germline lookup yields CDR1 MDHEN and CDR2 SYDVKM. This CDR3 contains 14 residues. Trimming took 5 bases from V and 1 from J; bases not matched to a gene: 5. The CDR3 is CASSPPDRSYEQYF. The CDR3 bases are TGTGCCAGCAGTCCACCGGACAGGTCCTACGAGCAGTACTTC.

This chain joins TRBV5-1 and TRBJ2-7, with 9 bases matching TRBD1. The trim removed 1 base at V and 5 bases at J, leaving 7 bases unmatched. CDR3 size: 15 residues. Per germline, CDR1 SGHRS and CDR2 YFSETQ. CDR3 sequence reads: CASSLMGQGLNEQYF. DNA for the CDR3: TGCGCCAGCAGCTTGATGGGACAGGGATTAAACGAGCAGTACTTC.

J is TRBJ1-5 and V is TRBV6-6, with 10 bases aligning to TRBD1. The CDR3 length is 15 residues. The V gene's germline CDR1 is MNHNY and CDR2 SVGAGI (reference sequence). The V and J ends lost 6 bases and 7 bases, in that order; junction bases with no gene match: 9. CDR3 coding DNA: TGTGCCAGCAGCCCGACGGGGACAGGGGAACAGCCCCAGCATTTT. It encodes CASSPTGTGEQPQHF.

The rearrangement joins TRBV27 to TRBJ2-4, with a weak D call TRBD2 (6 bases). Between the trimmed V and J ends, which lost 4 bases and 6 bases, there was a span of 16 bases. Germline values: CDR1 MNHEY, CDR2 SMNVEV (reference sequence). This CDR3 has 15 amino acids. In nucleotides, the CDR3 is TGTGCCAGCAGTTCCATAACTGGGGGGAGAAACATTCAGTACTTC. As protein: CASSSITGGRNIQYF.

V usage is TRBV7-8 and J usage is TRBJ1-4; 9 nucleotides align to TRBD1. V gave up 4 bases and J gave up 6 bases; unmatched junction bases: 6. The CDR3 covers 15 residues. Germline loops: CDR1 SGHVS, CDR2 FQNEAQ. The CDR3 region is CASSSPDRGDEKLFF. In DNA, the CDR3 is TGTGCCAGCAGCTCCCCGGACAGGGGTGATGAAAAACTGTTTTTT.

This clone was counted between two and nine times. The genes are TRBV5-1 and TRBJ2-2; 7 nucleotides match TRBD2. This CDR3 region has 14 residues. Germline-derived CDR1 and CDR2 are SGHRS and YFSETQ. The ends lost 5 bases at V and 5 bases at J; junction bases unmatched: 6. The CDR3 DNA reads TGCGCCAGCAGTCCGAGGGAGGGGACCGGGGAGCTGTTTTTT. Protein: CASSPREGTGELFF.

The chain links TRBV27 to TRBJ2-4; 10 bases are a match to TRBD2. The germline gives CDR1 MNHEY, CDR2 SMNVEV (reference sequence). The CDR3 totals 14 residues. The junction had 5 bases not matched to a gene; V was cut back by 5 bases and J by 7 bases. CDR3 DNA: TGTGCCAGCAGTCTCGGGACTAGCGATAACATTCAGTACTTC. Its translation: CASSLGTSDNIQYF.

This clone was seen a few times. Distinct nucleotide sequences in the sample also encode this CDR3. The genes are TRBV29-1 and TRBJ2-7, with D possibly being TRBD1 or TRBD2 (6 bases each). The CDR3 is 11 amino acids. The germline V gene has CDR1 SQVTM and CDR2 ANQGSEA. The germline V and J ends were trimmed by 7 bases and 6 bases, with 13 bases remaining between them. CDR3 loop: CSASEGGEQYF. CDR3 bases: TGCAGCGCATCGGAGGGGGGCGAGCAGTACTTC.

J is TRBJ1-5 and V is TRBV19, with 7 bases matching TRBD1. J gave up 5 bases and V 5 bases, and 3 bases lay outside the gene matches. Germline loops: CDR1 LNHDA, CDR2 SQIVND (reference sequence). CDR3 length: 13 amino acids. CDR3 region: CASSSQGDQPQHF. For the CDR3, the DNA is TGTGCCAGTAGTTCGCAGGGGGATCAGCCCCAGCATTTT.

V and J are TRBV29-1 and TRBJ2-5, with 15 nucleotides matching TRBD2. After removal of 6 bases from V and 5 bases from J, the junction contained 7 bases not matched to a gene. The germline gives CDR1 SQVTM, CDR2 ANQGSEA. CDR3 size: 15 residues. CDR3 sequence: CSVTRGTSGGETQYF. The CDR3, as DNA: TGCAGCGTAACTAGAGGGACTAGCGGGGGGGAGACCCAGTACTTC.